This entry lists 22 T cell receptor beta chains sequenced from one sample in a study of breast tumors, draining lymph nodes, adjacent tissues (dated by TCRdb to 2016 to 2018). The lymph node samples were taken from the axillary draining lymph nodes of breast cancer patients. Library preparation used multiplex PCR. The sequencer was an Illumina HiSeq 2000. The raw public data were reprocessed by TCRdb itself: fastp quality trimming at Q25, MiXCR clonotype calling, in-frame beta chains only. Every entry covers one CDR3 protein and lists the most common genes and DNA from its rows. This sample gives around 130,000 distinct CDR3 sequences in total; around a third of them show up just once. The ten largest clones add up to 2% to 2.5% of the sample. Material: axillary lymph node tissue. All receptors come from a female donor with breast cancer. Some clones in this sample may be carry-over from other donors' samples.

The chain joins TRBV5-4 to TRBJ2-2; TRBD2 matches 11 bases. CDR3 length: 15 amino acids. Trimming cost V 5 bases and J 9 bases; bases outside gene matches: 9. Germline CDR1 reads SGHNT; CDR2 reads YYREEE (reference sequence). Written as DNA, the CDR3 is TGTGCCAGCAGTAGTAGCGGGGGGGCCGCCTGGGAGCTGTTTTTT. Translation: CASSSSGGAAWELFF.

The chain has TRBV5-5 and TRBJ2-2; 10 positions match TRBD1. CDR3 length equals 15 residues. Trimming at V came to 0 bases and at J to 7 bases, leaving 3 bases not matched to a gene. Germline V gives CDR1 SGHKS, CDR2 YYEKEE (reference sequence). CDR3 DNA: TGTGCCAGCAGCTTGGGACAGGGGGCGATCGGGGAGCTGTTTTTT. Translated: CASSLGQGAIGELFF.

As to this clonotype: One base away lies a much larger clone, so this may be a sequencing read error. This CDR3 is CASSHGNHVCGYTF. CDR3 in DNA: TGTGCCAGCAGTCACGGCAACCACGTCTGTGGCTACACCTTC. The gene calls are TRBV6-6 and TRBJ1-2; D is uncertain. The ends were cut back, 5 bases at V and 7 bases at J, with 17 bases in the middle. CDR3 length: 14 amino acids. Looked up from germline, CDR1 is MNHNY and CDR2 is SVGAGI (reference sequence).

This clonotype was picked up many times. The rearrangement links TRBV6-1 to TRBJ2-5, with a weak D call TRBD2 (6 bases). The germline V gene encodes CDR1 MNHNS and CDR2 SASEGT. V lost 6 bases and J 5 bases, leaving 13 bases between the germline ends. The length of the CDR3 is 13 residues. CDR3 in amino acids: CASSQGLGETQYF. The CDR3 DNA sequence: TGTGCCAGCAGCCAGGGACTTGGGGAGACCCAGTACTTC.

This clonotype was counted ten times or more. The chain links TRBV19 to TRBJ1-3, with D unresolved. The CDR3 extends over 15 amino acids. Germline CDR1 LNHDA, CDR2 SQIVND (reference sequence). The germline V and J ends were trimmed by 9 bases and 0 bases, with 15 bases remaining between them. The CDR3 reads CASALKSSSGNTIYF. As DNA, the CDR3 is TGTGCCAGCGCCTTAAAATCCTCCTCTGGAAACACCATATATTTT.

With respect to this clonotype: A read error may be the cause here, since a much bigger clone is one base away. V and J are TRBV20-1 and TRBJ2-5, with 13 positions matching TRBD2. Germline lookup yields CDR1 DFQATT and CDR2 SNEGSKA (reference sequence). Losses at the gene ends were 6 bases for V and 7 bases for J; bases not matched to a gene: 8. The CDR3 consists of 14 residues. The DNA of the CDR3 is TGCAGTGCCCTACTAGCGGGGGGGCCGGCGACCCAGTACTTC. This encodes CSALLAGGPATQYF.

This clonotype was detected ten times or more. V usage is TRBV19 and J usage is TRBJ2-5, with 11 bases aligning to TRBD2. The CDR3 totals 14 residues. Germline V lookup: CDR1 LNHDA, CDR2 SQIVND (reference sequence). With V trimmed by 5 bases and J by 5 bases, 4 bases remained unmatched. DNA of the CDR3: TGTGCCAGTAGTCATGGACTAGCGGGTGAGACCCAGTACTTC. Residues: CASSHGLAGETQYF.

In this sample, this clonotype turned up many times. The rearrangement joins TRBV2 to TRBJ2-3, with unresolved D. The CDR3 spans 11 residues. V was cut by 3 bases and J by 13 bases, with 11 bases left in between. In germline, CDR1 is SNHLY, CDR2 FYNNEI. The CDR3 sequence is CASSDQEREYF. CDR3 in DNA: TGTGCCAGCAGTGATCAGGAGCGCGAGTATTTT.

This clonotype has at least ten counts. The chain employs TRBV7-2 and TRBJ1-2; no clear D. CDR3 size: 13 residues. Germline CDR1 is SGHTA and CDR2 is FQGNSA. V lost 0 bases, J lost 8 bases, and 10 bases lay in between. The CDR3 region has the DNA TGTGCCAGCAGCTTAGCGCGGGGAAGCGGCTACACCTTC. Its translation: CASSLARGSGYTF.

V is TRBV7-4 and J is TRBJ2-1; 12 bases align to TRBD2. CDR3 size: 18 residues. With V trimmed by 1 base and J by 9 bases, 13 bases remained unmatched. Germline lookup yields CDR1 SGHVT and CDR2 SQSDAQ. In DNA form, the CDR3 reads TGTGCCAGCAGCTTAGTTTTTTCCCTAGCGGGGGGGCCGTTTGAGCAGTTCTTC. Its translation is CASSLVFSLAGGPFEQFF.

On this clonotype itself: A read error is possible here, since a much larger clone lies one base away. This CDR3 fails to terminate in the conserved phenylalanine or tryptophan, so it likely reflects a read error. This chain connects TRBV28 to TRBJ1-5; TRBD1 agrees at 7 bases. The germline CDR1 and CDR2 sequences are MDHEN and SYDVKM. J lost 0 bases, V lost 7 bases, and 3 bases had no gene match. The CDR3 contains 14 residues. DNA for the CDR3: TGTGCCAGCACCGGGACAGATAGCAATCAGCCCCAGCATCTT. Encoded protein: CASTGTDSNQPQHL.

There are many counts of this clonotype. The gene calls are TRBV7-3 and TRBJ1-1; D not resolved. The CDR3 runs 14 residues. The V end was cut by 2 bases, the J end by 0 bases, with 7 bases between. Looked up from germline, CDR1 is SGHTA and CDR2 is FQGTGA. The CDR3 nucleotides read TGTGCCAGCAGCTTAGGAGGTGTGAACACTGAAGCTTTCTTT. It encodes CASSLGGVNTEAFF.

Ten or more counts support this clonotype. The V and J genes are TRBV6-6 and TRBJ2-7, with D perhaps matching TRBD1 or TRBD2 (5 bases each). Germline assignment: CDR1 MNHNY and CDR2 SVGAGI (reference sequence). The CDR3 is 15 residues long. Trimming removed 0 bases from V and 4 bases from J, with 13 bases in between. The DNA for the CDR3 is TGTGCCAGCAGTTACTCGAGCCGGGGCGGGTACGAGCAGTACTTC. Encoded protein: CASSYSSRGGYEQYF.

This clonotype was counted ten times or more. The rearrangement joins TRBV7-6 to TRBJ2-2; perhaps TRBD1 as D (6 bases). Germline CDR1 and CDR2: SGHVS and FNYEAQ. V shed 6 bases and J shed 1 base, with 9 bases lying between them. This CDR3 has 14 residues. Written as DNA, the CDR3 is TGTGCCAGCAGATCGGGACAGAACACCGGGGAGCTGTTTTTT. It codes for CASRSGQNTGELFF.

On this clonotype itself: A much larger clone differs by one base, so this may be a read error. The gene calls are TRBV6-6 and TRBJ2-2; TRBD1 agrees at 7 bases. This CDR3 comprises 15 residues. Germline CDR1 is MNHNY and CDR2 is SVGAGI (reference sequence). The V and J ends lost 5 bases and 6 bases, in that order; junction bases with no gene match: 9. The CDR3 nucleotides read TGTGCCAGCAGTCACCTAACAGGGGATTCCGGGGAGCTGTTTTTT. Translated, it gives CASSHLTGDSGELFF.

This clonotype was observed a few times. The CDR3 sequence: CASSLGLGTEAFF. The CDR3 DNA is TGTGCCAGCAGCTTAGGTCTAGGCACTGAAGCTTTCTTT. This rearrangement joins TRBV11-2 to TRBJ1-1; D is unclear. The V and J ends lost 1 base and 4 bases respectively, with 7 bases between them. Germline assignment: CDR1 SGHAT and CDR2 FQNNGV. The CDR3 contains 13 residues.

This rearrangement joins TRBV3-1 to TRBJ1-3, with no clear D. CDR1 is LGHDT and CDR2 is YNNKEL in the germline V gene (reference sequence). The CDR3 length is 15 residues. Deletions cut 0 bases from V and 4 bases from J, with 10 bases between. CDR3 DNA: TGTGCCAGCAGCCAAGAGCCTAGCGGGGGAAACACCATATATTTT. Translation: CASSQEPSGGNTIYF. Based on the CDR3 plus reference TRBV3-1 and TRBJ1-3, the full variable domain is DTAVSQTPKYLVTQMGNDKSIKCEQNLGHDTMYWYKQDSKKFLKIMFSYNNKELIINETVPNRFSPKSPDKAHLNLHINSLELGDSAVYFCASSQEPSGGNTIYFGEGSWLTVV.

This clonotype was seen ten or more times. V usage is TRBV4-1 and J usage is TRBJ2-1; no definite D call. V lost 0 bases and J lost 10, with 7 bases in between. The CDR3 runs 12 residues. The V gene's germline CDR1 is MGHRA and CDR2 YSYEKL. The CDR3 reads CASSQDRTEQFF. The CDR3 bases are TGCGCCAGCAGCCAAGATAGAACAGAGCAGTTCTTC.

The genes are TRBV7-2 and TRBJ2-5; D is perhaps TRBD1 (5 bases). From germline, CDR1 is SGHTA and CDR2 FQGNSA. This CDR3 is built from 14 residues. Trimming stripped 7 bases from V and 0 bases from J, with 12 bases between. This CDR3 is CASNHGANQETQYF. CDR3 in DNA: TGTGCCAGCAACCATGGGGCCAACCAAGAGACCCAGTACTTC. The whole variable domain, remainder taken from reference TRBV7-2 and TRBJ2-5, is GAGVSQSPSNKVTEKGKDVELRCDPISGHTALYWYRQSLGQGLEFLIYFQGNSAPDKSGLPSDRFSAERTGGSVSTLTIQRTQQEDSAVYLCASNHGANQETQYFGPGTRLLVL.

Ten or more counts support this clonotype. This chain joins TRBV18 and TRBJ2-7; D is perhaps TRBD1 (5 bases). Trimming took 0 bases from V and 0 from J, leaving 12 bases between them. The germline V gene encodes CDR1 KGHSH and CDR2 LQKENI. CDR3 length equals 16 residues. The CDR3 DNA reads TGTGCCAGCTCACCACCCAACAGGTCAAGCTCCTACGAGCAGTACTTC. Amino acid sequence: CASSPPNRSSSYEQYF. The whole variable domain, filled in from reference TRBV18 and TRBJ2-7, reads NAGVMQNPRHLVRRRGQEARLRCSPMKGHSHVYWYRQLPEEGLKFMVYLQKENIIDESGMPKERFSAEFPKEGPSILRIQQVVRGDSAAYFCASSPPNRSSSYEQYFGPGTRLTVT.

About this clonotype itself: A read error may be the cause here, since a much bigger clone is one base away. J is TRBJ2-1 and V is TRBV4-3; TRBD1 agrees at 12 bases. The CDR3 contains 21 residues. From germline, CDR1 is LGHNA and CDR2 YSLEER. With V trimmed by 2 bases and J by 3 bases, 17 bases remained unmatched. CDR3 in amino acids: CASSQTMTGTGGLKGYNEQFF. DNA for the CDR3: TGCGCCAGCAGCCAAACGATGACCGGGACAGGGGGCCTGAAAGGCTACAATGAGCAGTTCTTC.

At least ten counts were recorded for this clonotype. V usage is TRBV7-8 and J usage is TRBJ1-4; TRBD1 is a possible D gene (5 bases). This CDR3 comprises 14 residues. V lost 5 bases and J lost 8, with 15 bases in between. CDR1 and CDR2 (germline): SGHVS, FQNEAQ. CDR3 sequence (DNA): TGTGCCAGCAGCCAGGTGGGGGTTCGGGAAAAACTGTTTTTT. This gives the protein CASSQVGVREKLFF.